This T cell receptor beta chain derives from a study of cytomegalovirus exposure and HLA in healthy donors. This clone was detected only once. CDR1 and CDR2 (germline): SQVTM, ANQGSEA. The CDR3 totals 13 residues. With V trimmed by 6 bases and J by 0 bases, 1 base remained unmatched. Use of 60 Vbeta and 13 Jbeta primers characterized the PCR. The repertoire was sequenced with immunoSEQ multiplex PCR; TCRdb's copy has only in-frame clones and lacks some. This table holds some 100,000 clones, roughly 83% found once. The study sampled nominally healthy donors, though unrecorded immune exposures were likely.

The clonotype was recovered from a female donor in good health and CMV-seropositive. V and J are TRBV29-1 and TRBJ1-2; 10 bases align to TRBD1. Source material: PBMCs. The CDR3 DNA is TGCAGCGTGGGGACAGGGGCTAACTATGGCTACACCTTC. Its translation is CSVGTGANYGYTF.